The T cell receptor beta chain described here comes from a study of T cells expressing NK-cell markers. Study in general: Eight donors were sequenced, of whom seven were HCMV-seropositive, while the remaining one was HCMV-seronegative.

As for this clonotype: Its specificity is not known.

Study findings and constraints: Unclear, still, was the HCMV specificity of the expanded NKG2C+ T cell clones.

It was by 5'RACE template switching with UMIs that TCR beta cDNA was made. Using the 5' RACE reads, TCRdb records one entry per CDR3 protein without DNA. This listing includes hundreds of thousands of distinct CDR3 sequences. CDR1 is SGHTA and CDR2 is FQGNSA in the germline V gene. The CDR3 length is 16 residues. The rearrangement uses TRBV7-2 and TRBJ2-1. The receptor was derived from a man aged 18-69 years in good health. Sequencing was done on a sample of blood T cells: a sorted CD56 or NKG2C T cell subset, CD4+ or CD8+ T cells, or bulk PBMC T cells (not recorded which). The CDR3 reads CASSPSGAHSYNEQFF.